The clone carrying this TCR beta chain was seen ten or more times. Its antigen is unidentified. The sample comes from a study of response to subunit inactivated influenza vaccine. V was pared by 4 bases and J by 9 bases, with 20 bases between. CDR3 length equals 15 residues. TCRdb reprocessed the RT-PCR reads with MiXCR, giving one entry per CDR3 protein. This table has hundreds of thousands of distinct CDR3 sequences, approximately 9.9% appearing once. General study results and limits: A suggestion made by the authors is that each seasonal influenza vaccination recruits few new T cells.

The sample consisted of PBMCs from blood, taken roughly 46 days after vaccination. V usage is TRBV12-3 or TRBV12-4 and J usage is TRBJ2-3; D possibly uses TRBD1 or TRBD2 (5 bases each). This TCR derives from a man aged 50 to 59 who received an inactivated influenza vaccine. For the CDR3, the DNA is TGTGCCAGCAGTTACCGGGACGGGTCCTTGGCGACGCAGTATTTT. Its protein product is CASSYRDGSLATQYF.